The present entry profiles one T cell receptor (beta chain) with its context. Its specificity is unknown. The CDR3 is 16 residues long. V trimming: 3 bases; J trimming: 10 bases; junction bases outside the gene matches: 10. The germline V gene encodes CDR1 SGDLS and CDR2 YYNGEE. Among all donors, each was a healthy Caucasian. TCRdb reanalysed the 5' RACE reads using MiXCR and keeps one entry per CDR3 protein. The data contain approximately 230,000 distinct CDR3 sequences, about 14% of them singletons. This sample is part of a study of identical twins. General study results and limits: Within cord blood, abundant beta clonotypes carried fewer insertions, but memory repertoires showed no such trend. Conclusions leaned on cross-sectional statistical analysis and did not track the same donors over time.

The chain combines TRBV9 with TRBJ2-1; 13 bases match TRBD2. Sequencing input: memory (CD45RO+) T cells sorted from blood. The TCR was taken from a woman younger than 35 in good health. The CDR3 DNA reads TGTGCCAGCAGCGCCACTAGCGGGGGGGCCTTTTCCGAGCAGTTCTTC. Protein product: CASSATSGGAFSEQFF.